A single sample gave rise to the 20 T cell receptor beta chains below, sequenced in a study of T-cell memory formation after mild COVID-19. TCRdb processed the 5' RACE reads anew with MiXCR; each CDR3 protein has one entry. The sample lists about 560,000 distinct CDR3 sequences, roughly 17% occurring once. The sequenced sample was PBMCs or a T cell subset sorted from them (not recorded which). These receptors came from an adult woman who had mild COVID-19 (a few samples of this study predate the infection). Cell type and time point are not known.

This clonotype has only a few counts. Here the CDR3 DNA reads TGTGCCAGCAGCGTCGGCGGGGGGGGAACCGGAGAGACCCAGTACTTC. Translated: CASSVGGGGTGETQYF. The rearrangement uses TRBV7-2 and TRBJ2-5, with 9 bases fitting TRBD2. The CDR3 runs to 16 residues. Losses at the gene ends were 5 bases for V and 4 bases for J; bases not matched to a gene: 11. CDR1 SGHTA and CDR2 FQGNSA come from the germline V gene.

This clonotype occurred a few times. The rearrangement joins TRBV2 to TRBJ2-1; TRBD2 matches 14 bases. The V gene end was trimmed by 7 bases and the J gene end by 9 bases; junction bases not matched to a gene: 8. Germline CDR1 is SNHLY and CDR2 is FYNNEI. This CDR3 has 15 amino acids. CDR3 sequence reads: CASIRTSGGRGEQFF. The CDR3 nucleotides are TGTGCCAGCATTCGGACTAGCGGGGGGCGGGGTGAGCAGTTCTTC.

This clonotype showed up just a few times. The J gene is TRBJ1-1, the V gene TRBV18; the D gene is possibly TRBD1 (5 bases). V lost 3 bases and J 3 bases, leaving 11 bases between the germline ends. Germline V lookup: CDR1 KGHSH, CDR2 LQKENI. This CDR3 has 14 amino acids. CDR3 residues: CASSPKQGYTEAFF. CDR3 sequence (DNA): TGTGCCAGCTCACCGAAGCAGGGATACACTGAAGCTTTCTTT.

This clonotype occurred a few times. V gene TRBV5-1 combines with J gene TRBJ2-7; TRBD1 might be the D (6 bases). Germline V gene data show CDR1 as SGHRS and CDR2 as YFSETQ. V dropped 4 bases and J dropped 2 bases, with 19 bases sitting between them. The CDR3 runs 16 residues. This chain's CDR3 is CASSKGTHSLAYEQYF. The DNA of the CDR3 is TGCGCCAGCAGCAAAGGGACACACAGTTTGGCCTACGAGCAGTACTTC. The whole variable domain, filled in from reference TRBV5-1 and TRBJ2-7, reads KAGVTQTPRYLIKTRGQQVTLSCSPISGHRSVSWYQQTPGQGLQFLFEYFSETQRNKGNFPGRFSGRQFSNSRSEMNVSTLELGDSALYLCASSKGTHSLAYEQYFGPGTRLTVT.

Many counts were recorded for this clonotype. This chain joins TRBV29-1 and TRBJ2-5; 13 bases match TRBD2. CDR1 SQVTM and CDR2 ANQGSEA come from the germline V gene. CDR3 length: 14 amino acids. V trimming: 7 bases; J trimming: 5 bases; junction bases outside the gene matches: 7. CDR3 nucleotide sequence: TGCAGCGCCGCGGGACTAGCGGGGCGGGAGACCCAGTACTTC. Amino acid sequence: CSAAGLAGRETQYF.

There are a few counts of this clonotype. This chain connects TRBV11-3 to TRBJ2-3, with a weak D call TRBD2 (7 bases). Germline loops: CDR1 SGHNT, CDR2 YENEEA. The germline V and J ends were trimmed by 5 bases and 0 bases, with 15 bases remaining between them. The CDR3 is 16 residues long. The CDR3 protein is CASSLRGGKSTDTQYF. DNA for the CDR3: TGTGCCAGCAGCCTGAGGGGGGGAAAAAGCACAGATACGCAGTATTTT.

This clonotype was seen more than once but under ten times. The chain employs TRBV5-1 and TRBJ2-3; D tentatively reads TRBD1 or TRBD2 (6 bases each). The V and J ends lost 4 bases and 1 base respectively, with 10 bases between them. CDR3 length equals 14 residues. CDR1 is SGHRS, CDR2 YFSETQ, per germline. The CDR3 is CASSEEGGTDTQYF. CDR3 coding DNA: TGCGCCAGCAGCGAGGAGGGGGGCACAGATACGCAGTATTTT.

This sequence joins TRBV6-1 and TRBJ1-5; D uncertain. This CDR3 has 11 amino acids. Germline values: CDR1 MNHNS, CDR2 SASEGT. V lost 6 bases to trimming and J lost 4 bases, with 4 bases between them. The CDR3 DNA follows: TGTGCCAGCAGGACAAATCAGCCCCAGCATTTT. Protein: CASRTNQPQHF.

This clonotype was picked up a small number of times. The chain uses TRBV11-2 and TRBJ1-1; D uncertain. This CDR3 comprises 13 residues. Germline V lookup: CDR1 SGHAT, CDR2 FQNNGV. The germline V and J ends were trimmed by 5 bases and 1 base, with 8 bases remaining between them. CDR3 bases: TGTGCCAGCAGCACGGATACGAACACTGAAGCTTTCTTT. Its protein product is CASSTDTNTEAFF.

The V gene is TRBV2, the J gene TRBJ2-2; D gene ambiguous. Trimming stripped 8 bases from V and 1 base from J, with 14 bases between. CDR3 length: 15 amino acids. The germline CDR1 and CDR2 sequences are SNHLY and FYNNEI. The DNA for the CDR3 is TGTGCCAGCGGGCCGAAGGCCAGGAACACCGGGGAGCTGTTTTTT. It encodes CASGPKARNTGELFF. Full variable domain (outside the CDR3, taken from reference TRBV2 and TRBJ2-2): EPEVTQTPSHQVTQMGQEVILRCVPISNHLYFYWYRQILGQKVEFLVSFYNNEISEKSEIFDDQFSVERPDGSNFTLKIRSTKLEDSAMYFCASGPKARNTGELFFGEGSRLTVL.

The V gene is TRBV24-1, the J gene TRBJ2-3; tentatively, D is TRBD2 (6 bases). Trimming shortened V by 9 bases and J by 2 bases, and 17 bases separated the two germline ends. This CDR3 region has 15 residues. The V gene's germline CDR1 is KGHDR and CDR2 SFDVKD. The CDR3 sequence: CATGRATDYTDTQYF. The DNA of the CDR3 is TGTGCCACCGGTCGGGCGACGGACTACACAGATACGCAGTATTTT.

The chain couples TRBV6-1 to TRBJ2-5; possibly TRBD2 for D (6 bases). Deletions cut 4 bases from V and 6 bases from J, with 18 bases between. This CDR3 has 15 amino acids. In germline, CDR1 is MNHNS, CDR2 SASEGT. CDR3 in amino acids: CASSVQGGEVKTQYF. As DNA, the CDR3 is TGTGCCAGCAGTGTCCAGGGCGGGGAAGTAAAGACCCAGTACTTC.

This clonotype has just a few counts. The chain uses TRBV5-1 and TRBJ2-3; 13 nucleotides match TRBD2. This CDR3 region has 14 residues. Germline V gene data show CDR1 as SGHRS and CDR2 as YFSETQ. Trimming at V came to 7 bases and at J to 5 bases, leaving 4 bases not matched to a gene. The CDR3 protein is CASRTSGSLDTQYF. The DNA of the CDR3 is TGCGCCAGCCGGACTAGCGGGAGTTTAGATACGCAGTATTTT.

This sequence joins TRBV6-6 and TRBJ1-5; 7 bases match TRBD1. The CDR3 has 13 residues. The V segment lost 8 bases and the J segment 7 bases; nucleotides outside the gene matches: 8. Germline lookup yields CDR1 MNHNY and CDR2 SVGAGI (reference sequence). The CDR3 DNA sequence: TGTGCCAGCTCGTCGACAGGGATCCAGCCCCAGCATTTT. Translation: CASSSTGIQPQHF.

The V gene is TRBV28, the J gene TRBJ2-7; D possibly matches TRBD1 or TRBD2 (5 bases each). Trimming removed 3 bases from V and 3 bases from J, with 9 bases in between. Germline-derived CDR1 and CDR2 are MDHEN and SYDVKM. The CDR3 has 13 residues. The CDR3 is CASSFEGNYEQYF. In DNA, the CDR3 is TGTGCCAGCAGTTTTGAGGGGAACTACGAGCAGTACTTC.

The chain is built from TRBV6-2 or TRBV6-3 and TRBJ1-5, with no clear D. CDR1 and CDR2 (germline): MNHEY, SVGEGT. The ends were cut back, 5 bases at V and 9 bases at J, with 14 bases in the middle. The CDR3 is made up of 13 amino acids. The CDR3 protein is CASSPTEPSPQHF. Here the CDR3 DNA reads TGTGCCAGCAGTCCAACGGAGCCCTCGCCCCAGCATTTT.

The gene calls are TRBV6-6 and TRBJ2-3; possible D gene TRBD2, 5 bases. There are 14 residues in the CDR3. The V end lost 7 bases, the J end lost 7 bases, and 18 bases lay between the germline ends. Per germline, CDR1 MNHNY and CDR2 SVGAGI (reference sequence). The CDR3 spells CASNDQRAVHTQYF. The CDR3 bases are TGTGCCAGCAACGACCAGAGGGCGGTCCATACGCAGTATTTT.

This sequence joins TRBV19 and TRBJ2-7; possibly TRBD2 for D (7 bases). V lost 5 bases to trimming and J lost 2 bases, with 16 bases between them. The germline V gene encodes CDR1 LNHDA and CDR2 SQIVND (reference sequence). This CDR3 has 15 residues. The CDR3 here is CASSGMRGGPYEQYF. The CDR3, as DNA: TGTGCCAGTAGTGGAATGAGGGGGGGCCCCTACGAGCAGTACTTC.

The sample holds a few counts of this clonotype. The J gene is TRBJ2-7, the V gene TRBV5-1; D call uncertain. The CDR3 totals 12 residues. V was clipped by 4 bases and J by 3 bases, with 8 bases between them. Germline V gives CDR1 SGHRS, CDR2 YFSETQ. The CDR3 region has the DNA TGCGCCAGCAGCAAGGGATTCTACGAGCAGTACTTC. Residues: CASSKGFYEQYF.

There are a few counts of this clonotype. The chain is built from TRBV6-5 and TRBJ2-7; the D gene is possibly TRBD2 (5 bases). The germline V gene has CDR1 MNHEY and CDR2 SVGAGI. Between the trimmed V and J ends, which lost 8 bases and 2 bases, there was a span of 19 bases. The CDR3 is 15 amino acids. DNA for the CDR3: TGTGCCAGCCGGGGAGCGCGCGCTGGCCCCTACGAGCAGTACTTC. Its translation: CASRGARAGPYEQYF.